This T cell receptor beta chain stems from a study of molecular identifiers for immune sequencing clone quantification. Notes on the study in general: Reportedly, one cell's Jurkat TCR RNA was detected within 1,100,000 naive CD8 cells. Sharing of a barcode by identical TCR molecules could cause highly expanded clone sizes to be underestimated.

Libraries used about 19,000 to 1,000,000 sorted naive CD8 T cells and 10%, 30% or 50% RNA input. At least ten counts were recorded for this clonotype. Antigen specificity is unknown. Via MiXCR, TCRdb re-called the PCR reads, giving one row per CDR3 protein. The profile shows approximately 37,000 distinct CDR3 sequences, approximately 21% of them singletons. Trimming left V 1 base short and J 0 bases short, with 6 bases between. CDR1 is SQVTM, CDR2 ANQGSEA, per germline. The CDR3 runs 13 residues. The chain joins TRBV29-1 to TRBJ1-1; a weak D match, TRBD1 (5 bases). Sequencing input: naive CD8+ T cells from blood, with Jurkat cell RNA spiked in. Described subset: FACS-sorted CD8+CD4-CCR7+CD45RA+ naive T cells. The sequence came from a human donor in good health. Some libraries in this study had Jurkat cell RNA spiked in. CDR3 DNA: TGCAGCGTTGAAGTAGGGGTGAACACTGAAGCTTTCTTT. It encodes CSVEVGVNTEAFF. Using reference TRBV29-1 and TRBJ1-1 for the parts outside the CDR3, the full variable domain is SAVISQKPSRDICQRGTSLTIQCQVDSQVTMMFWYRQQPGQSLTLIATANQGSEATYESGFVIDKFPISRPNLTFSTLTVSNMSPEDSSIYLCSVEVGVNTEAFFGQGTRLTVV.